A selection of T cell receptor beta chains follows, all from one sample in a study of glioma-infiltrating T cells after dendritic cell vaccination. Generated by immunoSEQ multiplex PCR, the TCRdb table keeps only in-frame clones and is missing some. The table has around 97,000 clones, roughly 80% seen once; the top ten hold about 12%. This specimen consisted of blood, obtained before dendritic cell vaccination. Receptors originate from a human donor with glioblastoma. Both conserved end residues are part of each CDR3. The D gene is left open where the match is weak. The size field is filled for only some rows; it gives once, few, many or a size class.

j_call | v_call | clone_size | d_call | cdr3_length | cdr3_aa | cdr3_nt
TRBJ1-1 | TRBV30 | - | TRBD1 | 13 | CAWSLTGQGKAFF | TGTGCCTGGAGTCTGACGGGACAGGGGAAAGCTTTCTTT
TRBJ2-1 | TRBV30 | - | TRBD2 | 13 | CAWRASLAGKQFF | TGTGCCTGGAGAGCATCACTAGCGGGGAAGCAGTTCTTC
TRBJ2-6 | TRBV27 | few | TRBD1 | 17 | CASSPGTGRAGANVLTF | TGTGCCAGCAGTCCGGGGACAGGGAGGGCCGGGGCCAACGTCCTGACTTTC
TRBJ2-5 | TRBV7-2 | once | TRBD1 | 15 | CASSDPTGHQETQYF | TGTGCCAGCAGCGACCCGACAGGGCACCAAGAGACCCAGTACTTC
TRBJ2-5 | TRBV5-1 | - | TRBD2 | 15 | CASSYGTSGGETQYF | TGCGCCAGCAGCTACGGGACTAGCGGGGGAGAGACCCAGTACTTC
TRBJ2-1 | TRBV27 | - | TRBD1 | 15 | CASSSDRVGYNEQFF | TGTGCCAGCAGCTCAGACAGGGTTGGATACAATGAGCAGTTCTTC
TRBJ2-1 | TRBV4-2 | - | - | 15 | CASSQDHRATVEQFF | TGTGCCAGCAGCCAAGATCACAGGGCTACGGTTGAGCAGTTCTTC
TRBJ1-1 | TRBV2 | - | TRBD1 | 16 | CASTRTGNNMNTEAFF | TGTGCCAGCACCCGGACAGGCAATAACATGAACACTGAAGCTTTCTTT
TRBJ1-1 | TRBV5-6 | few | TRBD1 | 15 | CASSINGTVNTEAFF | TGTGCCAGCAGCATCAATGGGACAGTGAACACTGAAGCTTTCTTT
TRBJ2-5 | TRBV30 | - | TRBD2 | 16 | CAWSETVASGGGTQYF | TGTGCCTGGAGCGAAACCGTGGCTAGCGGGGGTGGGACCCAGTACTTC
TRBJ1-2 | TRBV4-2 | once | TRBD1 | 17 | CASSQVLGGTGGYGYTF | TGTGCCAGCAGCCAAGTATTAGGAGGGACAGGGGGTTATGGCTACACCTTC
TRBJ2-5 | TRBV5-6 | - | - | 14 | CASSLEVRIETQYF | TGTGCCAGCAGCTTGGAGGTGCGGATTGAGACCCAGTACTTC
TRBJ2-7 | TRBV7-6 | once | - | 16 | CASSLVSYGGTYEQYF | TGTGCCAGCAGCTTGGTTTCGTACGGGGGAACCTACGAGCAGTACTTC
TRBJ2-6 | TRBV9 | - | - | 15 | CASSPPLSGANVLTF | TGTGCCAGCAGCCCACCTCTAAGTGGGGCCAACGTCCTGACTTTC
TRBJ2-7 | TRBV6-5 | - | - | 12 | CASSQDRDEQYF | TGTGCCAGCAGCCAGGACAGAGACGAGCAGTACTTC
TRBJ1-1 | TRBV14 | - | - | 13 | CASSQGQNTEAFF | TGTGCCAGCAGCCAGGGGCAGAACACTGAAGCTTTCTTT
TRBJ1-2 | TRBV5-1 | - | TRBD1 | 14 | CASSLEGANYGYTF | TGCGCCAGCAGCTTGGAGGGGGCCAACTATGGCTACACCTTC
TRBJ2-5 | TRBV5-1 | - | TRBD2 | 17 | CASSLAASGGHQETQYF | TGCGCCAGCAGCTTGGCCGCTAGCGGGGGACACCAAGAGACCCAGTACTTC
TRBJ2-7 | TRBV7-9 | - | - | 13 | CASTHRDHYEQYF | TGTGCCAGCACCCACAGGGACCACTACGAGCAGTACTTC
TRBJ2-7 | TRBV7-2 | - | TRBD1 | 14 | CASSGRDSLYEQYF | TGTGCCAGCAGCGGCAGGGACAGTCTCTACGAGCAGTACTTC
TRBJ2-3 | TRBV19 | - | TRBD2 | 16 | CASSKGVAGTADTQYF | TGTGCCAGTAGTAAGGGGGTAGCGGGGACCGCAGATACGCAGTATTTT
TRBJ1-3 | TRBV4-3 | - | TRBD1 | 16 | CASSRTGGSSGNTIYF | TGCGCCAGCAGCCGGACAGGGGGGTCGTCTGGAAACACCATATATTTT
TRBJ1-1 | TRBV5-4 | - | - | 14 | CASSLDGSNTEAFF | TGTGCCAGCAGCTTGGACGGTTCGAACACTGAAGCTTTCTTT
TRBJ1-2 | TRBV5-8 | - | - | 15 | CASSPAGRGSYGYTF | TGTGCCAGCAGCCCCGCCGGCAGGGGCAGCTATGGCTACACCTTC
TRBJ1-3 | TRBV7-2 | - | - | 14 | CASSILPSGNTIYF | TGTGCCAGCAGCATTCTCCCCTCTGGAAACACCATATATTTT
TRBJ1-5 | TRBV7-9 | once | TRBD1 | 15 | CASRAGTGSNQPQHF | TGTGCCAGCAGGGCCGGGACAGGGAGCAATCAGCCCCAGCATTTT
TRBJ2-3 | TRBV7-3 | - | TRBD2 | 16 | CASSLNPSGGADTQYF | TGTGCCAGCAGCTTAAATCCTAGCGGGGGGGCTGATACGCAGTATTTT
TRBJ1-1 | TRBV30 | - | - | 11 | CAWTLDTEAFF | TGTGCCTGGACCTTAGACACTGAAGCTTTCTTT
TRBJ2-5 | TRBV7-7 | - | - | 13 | CASSLIDQETQYF | TGTGCTAGCAGCTTAATAGACCAAGAGACCCAGTACTTC
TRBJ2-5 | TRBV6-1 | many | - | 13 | CASSENFQETQYF | TGTGCCAGCAGTGAAAACTTTCAAGAGACCCAGTACTTC
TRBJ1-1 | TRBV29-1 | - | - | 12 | CSVFTGSTEAFF | TGCAGCGTTTTTACAGGGTCCACTGAAGCTTTCTTT
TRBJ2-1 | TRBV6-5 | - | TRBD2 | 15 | CASSYAQRGPNEQFF | TGTGCCAGCAGTTATGCCCAGCGGGGGCCTAATGAGCAGTTCTTC
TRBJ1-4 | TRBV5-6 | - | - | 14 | CASSLRDLREKLFF | TGTGCCAGCAGCTTAAGGGACTTGAGAGAAAAACTGTTTTTT
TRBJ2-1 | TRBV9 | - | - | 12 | CASSEGDNEQFF | TGTGCCAGCAGCGAGGGGGACAATGAGCAGTTCTTC
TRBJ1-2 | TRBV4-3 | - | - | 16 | CASSQESVGRNYGYTF | TGCGCCAGCAGCCAAGAAAGCGTCGGAAGGAACTATGGCTACACCTTC
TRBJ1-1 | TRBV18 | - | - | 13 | CASSPSRASEAFF | TGTGCCAGCTCACCTTCGAGGGCTTCGGAAGCTTTCTTT
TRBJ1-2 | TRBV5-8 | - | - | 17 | CASSTPRDLLWGYGYTF | TGTGCCAGCAGCACACCTCGGGATTTACTTTGGGGCTATGGCTACACCTTC
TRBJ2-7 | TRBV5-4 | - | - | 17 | CASSSGVGLGGSYEQYF | TGTGCCAGCAGCTCGGGGGTGGGGTTAGGAGGCTCCTACGAGCAGTACTTC
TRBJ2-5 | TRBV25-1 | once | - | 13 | CASSESGFETQYF | TGTGCCAGCAGTGAATCAGGATTCGAGACCCAGTACTTC
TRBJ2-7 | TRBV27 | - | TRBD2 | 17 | CASSLGWGGPPSYEQYF | TGTGCCAGCAGTTTAGGCTGGGGGGGTCCCCCCTCCTACGAGCAGTACTTC
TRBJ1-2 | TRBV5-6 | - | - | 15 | CASSLGARTVYGYTF | TGTGCCAGCAGCCTGGGCGCGCGGACAGTCTATGGCTACACCTTC
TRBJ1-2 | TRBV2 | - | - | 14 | CASSDQGANYGYTF | TGTGCCAGCAGTGATCAAGGGGCCAACTATGGCTACACCTTC
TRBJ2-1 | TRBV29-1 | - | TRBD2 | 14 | CSVEVAGTYNEQFF | TGCAGCGTTGAGGTAGCGGGAACCTACAATGAGCAGTTCTTC
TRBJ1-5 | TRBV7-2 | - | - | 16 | CASSLGSGAGNQPQHF | TGTGCCAGCAGCTTAGGTTCAGGGGCGGGCAATCAGCCCCAGCATTTT
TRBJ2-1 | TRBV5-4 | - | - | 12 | CASSPRYNEQFF | TGTGCCAGCAGCCCTCGTTACAATGAGCAGTTCTTC
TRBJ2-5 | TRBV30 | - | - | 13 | CAWSVKGVETQYF | TGTGCCTGGAGTGTAAAGGGGGTGGAGACCCAGTACTTC